The 26 T cell receptor beta chains below come from one sample, sequenced in a study of blood T cell repertoires in COVID-19. The table came from immunoSEQ multiplex PCR; TCRdb's copy has only in-frame clones and leaves some out. The sample holds some 330,000 clones, 85% to 90% seen once. Sequencing was done on a sample of peripheral blood. The receptors stem from a woman in her fifties or sixties with active or convalescent COVID-19.

The rearrangement links TRBV2 to TRBJ2-5; no definite D call. The germline CDR1 and CDR2 sequences are SNHLY and FYNNEI. Trimming removed 6 bases from V and 5 bases from J, with 7 bases in between. This CDR3 spans 11 amino acids. The CDR3 DNA sequence: TGTGCCAGCAGGGTCGGGGAGACCCAGTACTTC. Translating it yields CASRVGETQYF.

V and J are TRBV4-3 and TRBJ1-2; D unresolved. V lost 0 bases, J lost 5 bases, and 7 bases lay in between. Germline values: CDR1 LGHNA, CDR2 YSLEER. The CDR3 length is 13 residues. The CDR3 nucleotides read TGCGCCAGCAGCCAAGATACCTATTATGGCTACACCTTC. Protein: CASSQDTYYGYTF.

The sample holds one count of this clone. This chain joins TRBV10-3 and TRBJ1-5, with D uncertain. CDR1 is ENHRY, CDR2 SYGVKD, per germline. The CDR3 loop spans 15 amino acids. The V and J ends lost 6 bases and 1 base respectively, with 13 bases between them. CDR3 residues: CAIRPGDRSNQPQHF. CDR3 DNA: TGTGCCATCAGACCCGGGGATAGGAGCAATCAGCCCCAGCATTTT.

The chain uses TRBV2 and TRBJ1-1; no firm D call. The germline CDR1 and CDR2 sequences are SNHLY and FYNNEI. Trimming removed 5 bases from V and 7 bases from J, with 17 bases in between. The CDR3 has 14 amino acids. The CDR3 sequence: CASSWSLSEGEAFF. DNA for the CDR3: TGTGCCAGCAGTTGGAGTCTTTCCGAGGGTGAAGCTTTCTTT.

The chain carries TRBV7-2 and TRBJ1-2, with 8 nucleotides matching TRBD1. The V segment lost 1 base and the J segment 6 bases; nucleotides outside the gene matches: 7. Per germline, CDR1 SGHTA and CDR2 FQGNSA. The CDR3 is made up of 15 amino acids. The CDR3 is CASSLEGTGGDGYTF. For the CDR3, the DNA is TGTGCCAGCAGCTTAGAGGGAACAGGGGGGGATGGCTACACCTTC. Full variable domain (missing parts from reference TRBV7-2 and TRBJ1-2): GAGVSQSPSNKVTEKGKDVELRCDPISGHTALYWYRQSLGQGLEFLIYFQGNSAPDKSGLPSDRFSAERTGGSVSTLTIQRTQQEDSAVYLCASSLEGTGGDGYTFGSGTRLTVV.

The sample holds one count of this clone. CDR3 loop: CASSRIDRENGYTF. The CDR3 DNA sequence: TGTGCCAGTAGTAGGATCGACAGGGAGAATGGCTACACCTTC. The V call is TRBV19, the J call TRBJ1-2; 7 positions agree with TRBD1. The length of the CDR3 is 14 residues. Germline CDR1 reads LNHDA; CDR2 reads SQIVND (reference sequence). V was clipped by 4 bases and J by 6 bases; unmatched bases: 8.

The chain employs TRBV2 and TRBJ2-5, with D perhaps matching TRBD2 (6 bases). V lost 4 bases and J 6 bases, leaving 15 bases between the germline ends. Germline CDR1 and CDR2: SNHLY and FYNNEI. The CDR3 spans 14 residues. In DNA, the CDR3 is TGTGCCAGCAGTGCCGACATGACTAGGAAGACCCAGTACTTC. As protein: CASSADMTRKTQYF.

The chain links TRBV30 to TRBJ2-7; D is uncertain. The CDR3 totals 15 residues. CDR1 and CDR2 (germline): GTSNPN, SVGIG (reference sequence). V was pared by 2 bases and J by 3 bases, with 17 bases between. The CDR3 region has the DNA TGTGCCTGGAGTCGCCTGGGCCTCAAGAGCTACGAGCAGTACTTC. Translating it yields CAWSRLGLKSYEQYF.

The chain employs TRBV6-5 and TRBJ1-2; 7 bases are a match to TRBD1. The V segment lost 7 bases and the J segment 1 base; nucleotides outside the gene matches: 9. The length of the CDR3 is 15 residues. Germline CDR1 is MNHEY and CDR2 is SVGAGI. The CDR3 DNA is TGTGCCAGCACTAGGGACAGCAAGATTAACTATGGCTACACCTTC. As protein: CASTRDSKINYGYTF.

V usage is TRBV9 and J usage is TRBJ1-1, with 7 bases that match TRBD1. Germline CDR1 is SGDLS and CDR2 is YYNGEE. The CDR3 runs to 15 residues. The trim removed 0 bases at V and 1 base at J, leaving 3 bases unmatched. The CDR3 sequence: CASSVEQGGNTEAFF. The CDR3 nucleotides are TGTGCCAGCAGCGTAGAGCAGGGGGGGAACACTGAAGCTTTCTTT. Together with reference TRBV9 and TRBJ1-1, the CDR3 gives the full variable domain: DSGVTQTPKHLITATGQRVTLRCSPRSGDLSVYWYQQSLDQGLQFLIQYYNGEERAKGNILERFSAQQFPDLHSELNLSSLELGDSALYFCASSVEQGGNTEAFFGQGTRLTVV.

This clone was found once. The J gene is TRBJ1-2, the V gene TRBV7-2; TRBD1 agrees at 10 bases. The CDR3 extends over 15 amino acids. Germline CDR1 SGHTA, CDR2 FQGNSA. The V and J ends lost 3 bases and 2 bases, in that order; junction bases with no gene match: 3. CDR3 nucleotide sequence: TGTGCCAGCAGCTTGGGGACAGGGGAGAACTATGGCTACACCTTC. Protein product: CASSLGTGENYGYTF.

J is TRBJ1-1 and V is TRBV4-1, with TRBD1 identical over 11 bases. The CDR3 is 14 amino acids. The V segment lost 8 bases and the J segment 6 bases; nucleotides outside the gene matches: 8. CDR1 and CDR2 (germline): MGHRA, YSYEKL. The CDR3 nucleotides read TGCGCCAGCCACCGGACAGGGGGCCCTCCTGAAGCTTTCTTT. Residues: CASHRTGGPPEAFF.

The chain has TRBV4-2 and TRBJ1-4; 8 bases line up with TRBD1. CDR1 and CDR2 (germline): LGHNA, YNFKEQ. The ends lost 2 bases at V and 7 bases at J; junction bases unmatched: 3. This CDR3 is built from 14 residues. CDR3: CASSQQTGVEKLFF. The CDR3 nucleotides are TGTGCCAGCAGCCAACAGACAGGGGTTGAAAAACTGTTTTTT.

The chain links TRBV27 to TRBJ2-7; D gene ambiguous. CDR3 size: 15 residues. With 2 bases removed from V and 7 bases from J, the gap between germline ends came to 18 bases. CDR1 is MNHEY and CDR2 is SMNVEV in the germline V gene (reference sequence). The DNA for the CDR3 is TGTGCCAGCAGTTTAGGCGAAGACCCAGTCGGGGAGCAGTACTTC. Amino acids: CASSLGEDPVGEQYF.

The chain links TRBV6-5 to TRBJ1-1; 11 bases align to TRBD1. With 6 bases clipped from V and 6 bases from J, the junction kept 6 bases outside the gene matches. Germline assignment: CDR1 MNHEY and CDR2 SVGAGI. The CDR3 is 14 amino acids. Here the CDR3 DNA reads TGTGCCAGCAGACGGGACAGGGGGTCCGCTGAAGCTTTCTTT. Translation gives CASRRDRGSAEAFF.

The rearrangement joins TRBV7-8 to TRBJ1-5; 9 nucleotides line up with TRBD1. The CDR3 has 13 residues. The V and J ends lost 4 bases and 5 bases, in that order; junction bases with no gene match: 0. Germline CDR1 reads SGHVS; CDR2 reads FQNEAQ. The CDR3 DNA sequence: TGTGCCAGCAGCTGGACAGGGGATCAGCCCCAGCATTTT. It is translated as CASSWTGDQPQHF.

V usage is TRBV2 and J usage is TRBJ2-7; no clear D gene. The germline V gene encodes CDR1 SNHLY and CDR2 FYNNEI. CDR3 length equals 13 residues. V lost 3 bases, J lost 4 bases, and 10 bases lay in between. DNA of the CDR3: TGTGCCAGCAGTGACTCGGTCCGGTACGAGCAGTACTTC. Encoded protein: CASSDSVRYEQYF.

The gene calls are TRBV30 and TRBJ1-3; D uncertain. From germline, CDR1 is GTSNPN and CDR2 SVGIG (reference sequence). The CDR3 extends over 13 amino acids. V was shortened by 2 bases and J by 0 bases, with 5 bases between the two germline ends. The CDR3 region is CAWSMYSGNTIYF. CDR3 sequence (DNA): TGTGCCTGGAGTATGTACTCTGGAAACACCATATATTTT.

This chain links TRBV29-1 with TRBJ2-5; weak D call: TRBD2 (5 bases). In germline, CDR1 is SQVTM, CDR2 ANQGSEA. The CDR3 has 15 amino acids. Trimming cost V 2 bases and J 3 bases, with 16 bases left between them. CDR3 residues: CSVEIPKEEEETQYF. CDR3 in DNA: TGCAGCGTTGAAATTCCCAAGGAGGAAGAAGAGACCCAGTACTTC.

This CDR3 is CAWSELRGYGYTF. CDR3 coding DNA: TGTGCCTGGAGTGAGCTTAGAGGGTATGGCTACACCTTC. V and J are TRBV30 and TRBJ1-2; D gene unclear. Per the germline V gene, CDR1 is GTSNPN and CDR2 is SVGIG (reference sequence). This CDR3 spans 13 amino acids. Trimming removed 1 base at V and 5 bases at J, with 11 bases between.

The V gene is TRBV11-2, the J gene TRBJ2-4; 7 nucleotides align to TRBD1. Germline V gene sequence: CDR1 SGHAT, CDR2 FQNNGV. With V trimmed by 4 bases and J by 0 bases, 3 bases remained unmatched. The CDR3 runs to 15 residues. CDR3 in DNA: TGTGCCAGCAGCTCTGGGACAGTAGCCAAAAACATTCAGTACTTC. This gives the protein CASSSGTVAKNIQYF.

V and J are TRBV7-8 and TRBJ2-1; a weak D match, TRBD1 (9 bases). Germline-derived CDR1 and CDR2 are SGHVS and FQNEAQ. This CDR3 is 16 amino acids long. V lost 4 bases, J lost 4 bases, and 17 bases lay in between. CDR3 loop: CASSSLAGQGYNEQFF. The CDR3 region has the DNA TGTGCCAGCAGCTCGTTAGCGGGACAGGGTTACAATGAGCAGTTCTTC.

The chain uses TRBV7-8 and TRBJ2-1; D perhaps matches TRBD2 (6 bases). CDR1 and CDR2 from the germline V gene are SGHVS and FQNEAQ. V was cut by 2 bases and J by 0 bases, with 14 bases left in between. The length of the CDR3 is 17 residues. The CDR3 loop reads CASSLSRDLSSYNEQFF. In DNA form, the CDR3 reads TGTGCCAGCAGCTTATCAAGGGACTTGAGCTCCTACAATGAGCAGTTCTTC. Supplemented by reference TRBV7-8 and TRBJ2-1, the full variable domain reads GAGVSQSPRYKVAKRGQDVALRCDPISGHVSLFWYQQALGQGPEFLTYFQNEAQLDKSGLPSDRFFAERPEGSVSTLKIQRTQQEDSAVYLCASSLSRDLSSYNEQFFGPGTRLTVL.

This chain connects TRBV6-2 or TRBV6-3 to TRBJ2-7; 7 bases are a match to TRBD1. The CDR3 is 17 residues long. Trimming cost V 2 bases and J 2 bases; bases outside gene matches: 12. The V gene's germline CDR1 is MNHEY and CDR2 SVGEGT. In nucleotides, the CDR3 is TGTGCCAGCAGTTACGTCCTGGGACAGAGCCAAGCCTACGAGCAGTACTTC. The encoded protein is CASSYVLGQSQAYEQYF.

The table lists this clone with a few counts. The V and J genes are TRBV29-1 and TRBJ2-2; 16 bases line up with TRBD2. The CDR3 is 15 residues long. The V gene end was trimmed by 5 bases and the J gene end by 7 bases; junction bases not matched to a gene: 4. Germline V lookup: CDR1 SQVTM, CDR2 ANQGSEA. CDR3 loop: CSVQGLAGGNGELFF. The CDR3 coding sequence is TGCAGCGTTCAGGGACTAGCGGGAGGGAACGGGGAGCTGTTTTTT.

This chain connects TRBV7-2 to TRBJ2-2; a possible D gene is TRBD2 (5 bases). In germline, CDR1 is SGHTA, CDR2 FQGNSA. This CDR3 contains 13 residues. Trimming took 3 bases from V and 5 from J, leaving 7 bases between them. The CDR3 loop is CASSFTRTGELFF. CDR3 nucleotides: TGTGCCAGCAGCTTCACTAGGACCGGGGAGCTGTTTTTT.